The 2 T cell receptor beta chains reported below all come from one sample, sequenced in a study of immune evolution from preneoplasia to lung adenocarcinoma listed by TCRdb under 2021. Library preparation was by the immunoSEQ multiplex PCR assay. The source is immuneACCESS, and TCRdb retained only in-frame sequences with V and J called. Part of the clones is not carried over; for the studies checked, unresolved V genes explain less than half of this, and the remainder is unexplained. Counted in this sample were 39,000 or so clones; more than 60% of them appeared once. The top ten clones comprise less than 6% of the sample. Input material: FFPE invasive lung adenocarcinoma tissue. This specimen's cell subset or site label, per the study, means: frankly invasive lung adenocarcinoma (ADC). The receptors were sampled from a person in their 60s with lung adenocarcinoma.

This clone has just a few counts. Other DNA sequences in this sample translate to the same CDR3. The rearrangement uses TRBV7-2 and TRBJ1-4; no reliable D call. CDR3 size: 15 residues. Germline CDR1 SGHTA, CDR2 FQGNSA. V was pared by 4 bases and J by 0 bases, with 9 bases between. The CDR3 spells CASSSTGTTNEKLFF. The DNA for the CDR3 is TGTGCCAGCAGCTCGACGGGGACAACTAATGAAAAACTGTTTTTT.

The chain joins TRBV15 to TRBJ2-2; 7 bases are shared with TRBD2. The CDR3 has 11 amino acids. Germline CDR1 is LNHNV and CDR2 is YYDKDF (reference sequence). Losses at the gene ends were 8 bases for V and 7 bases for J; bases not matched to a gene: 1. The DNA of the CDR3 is TGTGCCACCCGGGGGGACGGGGAGCTGTTTTTT. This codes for CATRGDGELFF.